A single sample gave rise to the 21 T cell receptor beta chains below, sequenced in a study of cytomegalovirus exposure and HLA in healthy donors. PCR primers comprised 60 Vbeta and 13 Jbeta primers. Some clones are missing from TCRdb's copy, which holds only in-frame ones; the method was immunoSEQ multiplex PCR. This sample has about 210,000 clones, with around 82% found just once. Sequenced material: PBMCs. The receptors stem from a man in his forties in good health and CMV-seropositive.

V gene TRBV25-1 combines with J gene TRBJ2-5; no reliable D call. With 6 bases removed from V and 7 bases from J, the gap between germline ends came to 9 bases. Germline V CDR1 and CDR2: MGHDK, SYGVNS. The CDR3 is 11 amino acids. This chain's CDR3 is CASRQTMTQYF. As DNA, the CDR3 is TGTGCCAGCAGGCAAACTATGACCCAGTACTTC.

CDR3 amino acids: CVSRNTGELFF. The CDR3 DNA is TGTGTATCCAGGAACACCGGGGAGCTGTTTTTT. This chain links TRBV2 with TRBJ2-2; the D is unclear. There are 11 residues in the CDR3. Germline CDR1 SNHLY, CDR2 FYNNEI.

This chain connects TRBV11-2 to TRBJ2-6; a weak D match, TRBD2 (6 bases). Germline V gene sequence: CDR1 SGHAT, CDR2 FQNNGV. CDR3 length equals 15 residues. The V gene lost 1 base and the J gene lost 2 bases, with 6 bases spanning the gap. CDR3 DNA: TGTGCCAGCAGCTTAGGACTAGCTGGGGCCAACGTCCTGACTTTC. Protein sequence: CASSLGLAGANVLTF.

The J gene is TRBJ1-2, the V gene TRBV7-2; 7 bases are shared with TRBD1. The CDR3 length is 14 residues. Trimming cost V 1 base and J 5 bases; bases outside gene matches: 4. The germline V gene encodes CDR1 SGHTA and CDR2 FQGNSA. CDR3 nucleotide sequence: TGTGCCAGCAGCTTAGGGCCAGGGGGATATGGCTACACCTTC. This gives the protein CASSLGPGGYGYTF. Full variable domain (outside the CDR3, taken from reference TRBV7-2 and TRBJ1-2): GAGVSQSPSNKVTEKGKDVELRCDPISGHTALYWYRQSLGQGLEFLIYFQGNSAPDKSGLPSDRFSAERTGGSVSTLTIQRTQQEDSAVYLCASSLGPGGYGYTFGSGTRLTVV.

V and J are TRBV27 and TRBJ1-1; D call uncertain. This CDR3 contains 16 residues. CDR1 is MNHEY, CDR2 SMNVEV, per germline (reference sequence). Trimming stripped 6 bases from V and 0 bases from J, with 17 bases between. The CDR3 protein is CASRVGDTRVNTEAFF. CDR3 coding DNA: TGTGCCAGCAGAGTAGGCGACACTAGGGTGAACACTGAAGCTTTCTTT.

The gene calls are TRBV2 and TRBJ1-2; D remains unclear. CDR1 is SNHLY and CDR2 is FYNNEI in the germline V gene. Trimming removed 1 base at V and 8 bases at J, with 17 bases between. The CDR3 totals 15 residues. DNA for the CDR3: TGTGCCAGCAGTGAAGTAGGACGGGCCTCGGGGGGCTACACCTTC. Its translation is CASSEVGRASGGYTF.

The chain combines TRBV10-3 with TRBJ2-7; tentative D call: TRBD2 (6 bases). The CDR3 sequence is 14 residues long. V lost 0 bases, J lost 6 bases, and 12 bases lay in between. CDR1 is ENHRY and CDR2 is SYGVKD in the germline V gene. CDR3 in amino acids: CAISESAGDGEQYF. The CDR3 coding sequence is TGTGCCATCAGTGAGTCAGCGGGTGATGGCGAGCAGTACTTC.

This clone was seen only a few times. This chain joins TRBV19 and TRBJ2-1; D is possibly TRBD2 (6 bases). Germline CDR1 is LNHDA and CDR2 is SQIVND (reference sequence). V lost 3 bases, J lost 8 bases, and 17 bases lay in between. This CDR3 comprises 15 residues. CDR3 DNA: TGTGCCAGTAGTATTCCGACAGCGGGCATAGATGAGCAGTTCTTC. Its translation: CASSIPTAGIDEQFF. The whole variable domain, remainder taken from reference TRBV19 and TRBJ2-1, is DGGITQSPKYLFRKEGQNVTLSCEQNLNHDAMYWYRQDPGQGLRLIYYSQIVNDFQKGDIAEGYSVSREKKESFPLTVTSAQKNPTAFYLCASSIPTAGIDEQFFGPGTRLTVL.

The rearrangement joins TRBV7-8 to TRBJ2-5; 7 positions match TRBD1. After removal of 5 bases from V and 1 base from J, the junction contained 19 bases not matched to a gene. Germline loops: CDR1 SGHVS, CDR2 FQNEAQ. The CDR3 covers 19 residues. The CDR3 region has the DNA TGTGCCAGCAGCCAAAAAGATCGCGACAGGGCTCCCCTCCAAGAGACCCAGTACTTC. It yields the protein CASSQKDRDRAPLQETQYF.

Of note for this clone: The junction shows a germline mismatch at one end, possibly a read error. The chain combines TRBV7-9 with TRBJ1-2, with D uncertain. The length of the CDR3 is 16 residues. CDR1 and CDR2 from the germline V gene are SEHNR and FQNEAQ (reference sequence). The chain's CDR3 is CSSSFGGREGNYGYTF. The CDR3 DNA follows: TGTTCCAGCAGCTTTGGAGGGAGGGAGGGTAACTATGGCTACACCTTC.

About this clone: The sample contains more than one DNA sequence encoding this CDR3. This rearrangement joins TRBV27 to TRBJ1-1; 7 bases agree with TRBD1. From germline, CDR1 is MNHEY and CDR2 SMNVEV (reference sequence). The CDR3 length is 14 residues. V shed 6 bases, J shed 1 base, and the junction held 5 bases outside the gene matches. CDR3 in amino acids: CASSLRQGNTEAFF. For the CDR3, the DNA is TGTGCCAGCAGCCTTCGACAGGGGAACACTGAAGCTTTCTTT.

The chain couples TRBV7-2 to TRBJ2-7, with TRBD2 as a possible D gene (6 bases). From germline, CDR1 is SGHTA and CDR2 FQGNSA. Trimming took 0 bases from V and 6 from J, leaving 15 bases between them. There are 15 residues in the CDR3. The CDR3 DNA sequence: TGTGCCAGCAGCTTAGCGGGACTCATTCAGGGCGAGCAGTACTTC. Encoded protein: CASSLAGLIQGEQYF.

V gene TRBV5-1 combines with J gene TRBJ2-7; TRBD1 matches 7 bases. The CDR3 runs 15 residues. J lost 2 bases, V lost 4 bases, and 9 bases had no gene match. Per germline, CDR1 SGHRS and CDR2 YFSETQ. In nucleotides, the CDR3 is TGCGCCAGCAGCGCTAACCGGGACAGCACCTACGAGCAGTACTTC. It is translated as CASSANRDSTYEQYF. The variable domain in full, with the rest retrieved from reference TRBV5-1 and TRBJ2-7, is KAGVTQTPRYLIKTRGQQVTLSCSPISGHRSVSWYQQTPGQGLQFLFEYFSETQRNKGNFPGRFSGRQFSNSRSEMNVSTLELGDSALYLCASSANRDSTYEQYFGPGTRLTVT.

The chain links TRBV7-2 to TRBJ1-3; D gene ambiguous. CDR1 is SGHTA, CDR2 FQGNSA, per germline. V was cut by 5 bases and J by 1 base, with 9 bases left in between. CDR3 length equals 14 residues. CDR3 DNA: TGTGCCAGCAGCCCAGTGTGGTCTGGAAACACCATATATTTT. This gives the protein CASSPVWSGNTIYF.

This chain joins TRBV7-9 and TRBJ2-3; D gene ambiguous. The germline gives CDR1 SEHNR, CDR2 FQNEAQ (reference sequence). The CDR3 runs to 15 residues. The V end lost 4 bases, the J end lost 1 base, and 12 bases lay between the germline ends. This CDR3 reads CASSSAETGTDTQYF. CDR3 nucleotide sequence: TGTGCCAGCAGCTCGGCGGAAACCGGCACAGATACGCAGTATTTT.

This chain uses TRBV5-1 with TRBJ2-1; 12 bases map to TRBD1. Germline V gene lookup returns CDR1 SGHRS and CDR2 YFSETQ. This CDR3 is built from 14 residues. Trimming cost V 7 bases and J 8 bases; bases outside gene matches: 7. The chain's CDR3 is CASGGTGGFDEQFF. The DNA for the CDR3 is TGCGCCAGCGGAGGGACAGGGGGCTTCGATGAGCAGTTCTTC.

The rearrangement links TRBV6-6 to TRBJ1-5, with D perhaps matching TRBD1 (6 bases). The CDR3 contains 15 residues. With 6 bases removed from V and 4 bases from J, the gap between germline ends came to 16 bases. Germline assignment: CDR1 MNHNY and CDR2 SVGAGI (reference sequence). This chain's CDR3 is CASRPTGQENQPQHF. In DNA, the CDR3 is TGTGCCAGCAGACCGACAGGTCAGGAGAATCAGCCCCAGCATTTT.

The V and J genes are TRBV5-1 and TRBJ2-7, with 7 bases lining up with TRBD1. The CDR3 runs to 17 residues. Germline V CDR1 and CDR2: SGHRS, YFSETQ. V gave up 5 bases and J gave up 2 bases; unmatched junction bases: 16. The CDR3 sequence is CASRSQTTGDPPYEQYF. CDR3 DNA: TGCGCCAGCAGGTCTCAAACAACAGGGGATCCGCCCTACGAGCAGTACTTC.

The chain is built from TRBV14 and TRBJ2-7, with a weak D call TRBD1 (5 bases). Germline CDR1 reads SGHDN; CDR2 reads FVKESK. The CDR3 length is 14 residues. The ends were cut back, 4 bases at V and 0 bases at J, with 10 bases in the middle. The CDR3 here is CASSLAGISYEQYF. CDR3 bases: TGTGCCAGCAGCCTGGCAGGGATCTCCTACGAGCAGTACTTC.

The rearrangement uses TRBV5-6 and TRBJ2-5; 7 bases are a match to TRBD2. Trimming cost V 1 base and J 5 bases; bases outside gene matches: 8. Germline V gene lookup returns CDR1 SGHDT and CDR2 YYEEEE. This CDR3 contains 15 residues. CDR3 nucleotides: TGTGCCAGCAGCTTGAATGGGAGGGGAGATGAGACCCAGTACTTC. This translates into CASSLNGRGDETQYF.

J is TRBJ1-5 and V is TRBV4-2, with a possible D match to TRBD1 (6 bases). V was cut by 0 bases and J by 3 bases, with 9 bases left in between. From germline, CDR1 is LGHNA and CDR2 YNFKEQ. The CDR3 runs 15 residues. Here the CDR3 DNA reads TGTGCCAGCAGCCAAGAAGGACAGTACAATCAGCCCCAGCATTTT. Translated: CASSQEGQYNQPQHF.